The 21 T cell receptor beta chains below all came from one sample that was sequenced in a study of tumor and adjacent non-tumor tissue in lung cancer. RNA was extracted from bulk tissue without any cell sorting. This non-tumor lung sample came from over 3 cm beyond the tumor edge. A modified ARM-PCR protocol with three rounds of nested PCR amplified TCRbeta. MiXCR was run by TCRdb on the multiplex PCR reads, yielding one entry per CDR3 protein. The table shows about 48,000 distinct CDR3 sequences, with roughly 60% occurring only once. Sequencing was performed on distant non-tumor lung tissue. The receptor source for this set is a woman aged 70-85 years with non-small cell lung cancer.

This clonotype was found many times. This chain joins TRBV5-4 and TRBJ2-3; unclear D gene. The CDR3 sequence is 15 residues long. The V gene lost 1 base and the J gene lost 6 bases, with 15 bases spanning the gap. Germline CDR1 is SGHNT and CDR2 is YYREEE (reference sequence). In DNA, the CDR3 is TGTGCCAGCAGCTTGAAGGGTCGTAACGCGGATACGCAGTATTTT. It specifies CASSLKGRNADTQYF.

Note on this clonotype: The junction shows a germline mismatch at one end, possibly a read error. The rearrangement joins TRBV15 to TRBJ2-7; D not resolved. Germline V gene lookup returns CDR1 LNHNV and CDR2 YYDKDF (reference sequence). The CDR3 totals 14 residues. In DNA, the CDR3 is TGTGTCACCAGCAGAGATCCGTTTGGATACGAGCAGTACTTC. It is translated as CVTSRDPFGYEQYF.

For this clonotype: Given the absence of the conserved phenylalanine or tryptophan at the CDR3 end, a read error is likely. The CDR3 DNA sequence: TGCAGCGTCGAGCCCGGTTTTACCCAGAATGAGCAGTTCTCC. This encodes CSVEPGFTQNEQFS. The chain carries TRBV29-1 and TRBJ2-1; no reliable D call. Per germline, CDR1 SQVTM and CDR2 ANQGSEA. The germline V and J ends were trimmed by 6 bases and 7 bases, with 19 bases remaining between them. The CDR3 has 14 amino acids.

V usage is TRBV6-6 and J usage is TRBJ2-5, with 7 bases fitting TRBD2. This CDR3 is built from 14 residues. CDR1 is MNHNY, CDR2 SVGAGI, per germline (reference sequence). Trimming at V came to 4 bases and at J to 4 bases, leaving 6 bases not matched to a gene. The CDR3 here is CASSFQTSIETQYF. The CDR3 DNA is TGTGCCAGCAGTTTCCAGACTAGCATAGAGACCCAGTACTTC.

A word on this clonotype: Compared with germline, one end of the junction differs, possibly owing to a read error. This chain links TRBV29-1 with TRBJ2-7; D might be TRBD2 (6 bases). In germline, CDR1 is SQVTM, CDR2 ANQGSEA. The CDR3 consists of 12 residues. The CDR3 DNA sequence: TGTAGCGTTGATAACCCGCGGGGCGAGCAGTACTTC. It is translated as CSVDNPRGEQYF.

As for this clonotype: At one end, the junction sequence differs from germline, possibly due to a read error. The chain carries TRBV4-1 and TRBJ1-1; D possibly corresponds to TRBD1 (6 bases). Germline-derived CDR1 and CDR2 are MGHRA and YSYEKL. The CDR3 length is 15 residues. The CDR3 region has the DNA TGCACCAGCAGCCAATCTGGCGGACAGAACATTGAAGCTTTCTTT. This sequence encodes CTSSQSGGQNIEAFF.

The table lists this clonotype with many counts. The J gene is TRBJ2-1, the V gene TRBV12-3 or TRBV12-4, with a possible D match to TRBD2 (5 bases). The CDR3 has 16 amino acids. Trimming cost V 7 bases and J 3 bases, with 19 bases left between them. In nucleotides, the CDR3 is TGTGCCAGCACCTCCGCGCCCAGCGGAAACTACAATGAGCAGTTCTTC. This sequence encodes CASTSAPSGNYNEQFF.

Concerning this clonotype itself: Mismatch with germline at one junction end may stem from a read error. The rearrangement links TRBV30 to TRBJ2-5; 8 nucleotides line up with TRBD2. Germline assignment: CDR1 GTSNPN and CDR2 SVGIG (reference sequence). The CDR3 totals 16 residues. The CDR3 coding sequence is TGTACCTGGATGGGGGCACTAGCGGAAGGTCGAGAGACCCAGTACTTC. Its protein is CTWMGALAEGRETQYF.

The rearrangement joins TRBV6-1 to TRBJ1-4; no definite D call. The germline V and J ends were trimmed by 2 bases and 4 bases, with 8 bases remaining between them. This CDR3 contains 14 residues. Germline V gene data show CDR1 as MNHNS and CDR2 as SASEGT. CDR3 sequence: CASSEIWGNEKLFF. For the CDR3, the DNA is TGTGCCAGCAGTGAAATATGGGGTAATGAAAAACTGTTTTTT.

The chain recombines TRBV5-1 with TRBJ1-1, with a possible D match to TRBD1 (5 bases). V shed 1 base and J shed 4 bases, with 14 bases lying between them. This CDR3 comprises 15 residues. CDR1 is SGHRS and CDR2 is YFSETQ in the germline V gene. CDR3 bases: TGCGCCAGCAGCTTGCGGGGCCCTCCCGGCACTGAAGCTTTCTTT. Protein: CASSLRGPPGTEAFF.

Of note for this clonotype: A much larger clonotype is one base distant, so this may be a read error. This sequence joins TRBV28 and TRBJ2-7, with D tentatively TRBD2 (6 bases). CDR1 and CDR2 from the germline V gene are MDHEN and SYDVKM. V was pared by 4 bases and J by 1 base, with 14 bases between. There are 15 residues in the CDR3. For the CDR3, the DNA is TGTGCCAGCAGTTCCGGGAGAGCGATTTCCTACGAGCAGTACTTC. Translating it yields CASSSGRAISYEQYF.

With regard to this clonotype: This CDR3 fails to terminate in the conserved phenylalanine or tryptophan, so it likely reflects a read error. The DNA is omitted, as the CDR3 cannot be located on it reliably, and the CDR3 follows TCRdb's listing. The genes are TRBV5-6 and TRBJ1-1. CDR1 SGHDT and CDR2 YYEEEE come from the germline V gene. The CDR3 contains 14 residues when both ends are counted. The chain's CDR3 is CASSLDLTNTEALI.

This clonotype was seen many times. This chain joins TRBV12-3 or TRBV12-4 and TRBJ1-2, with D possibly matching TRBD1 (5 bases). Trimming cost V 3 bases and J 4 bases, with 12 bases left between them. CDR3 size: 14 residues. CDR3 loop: CASSFGAGVYGYTF. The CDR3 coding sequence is TGTGCCAGCAGTTTTGGGGCAGGCGTCTATGGCTACACCTTC.

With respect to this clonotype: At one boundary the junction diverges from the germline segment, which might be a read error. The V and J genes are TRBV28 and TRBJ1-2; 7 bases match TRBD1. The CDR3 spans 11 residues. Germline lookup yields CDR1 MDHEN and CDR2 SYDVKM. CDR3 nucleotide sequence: TGTACCAGCAGTCGACAGGGTGGCTACACTTTC. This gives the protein CTSSRQGGYTF.

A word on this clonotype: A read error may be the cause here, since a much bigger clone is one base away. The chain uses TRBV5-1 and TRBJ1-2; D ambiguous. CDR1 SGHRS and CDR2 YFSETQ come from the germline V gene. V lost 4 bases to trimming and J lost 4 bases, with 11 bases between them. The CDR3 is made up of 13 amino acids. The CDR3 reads CASSQTIRYGYTF. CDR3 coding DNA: TGCGCCAGCAGCCAGACGATTCGCTATGGCTACACCTTC.

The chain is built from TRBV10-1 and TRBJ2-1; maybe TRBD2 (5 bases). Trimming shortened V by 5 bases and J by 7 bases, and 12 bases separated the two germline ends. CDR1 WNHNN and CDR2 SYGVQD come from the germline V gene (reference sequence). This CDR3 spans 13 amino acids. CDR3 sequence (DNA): TGCGCCAGCAGTCCGATGCGGACTAATGAGCAGTTCTTC. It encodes CASSPMRTNEQFF.

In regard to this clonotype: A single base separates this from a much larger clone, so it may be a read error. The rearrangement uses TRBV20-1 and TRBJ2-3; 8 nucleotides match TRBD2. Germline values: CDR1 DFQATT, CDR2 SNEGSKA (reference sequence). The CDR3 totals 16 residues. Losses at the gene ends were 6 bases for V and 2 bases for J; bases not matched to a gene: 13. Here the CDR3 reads CSASPQTSVYTDTQYF. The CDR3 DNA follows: TGCAGTGCGTCACCTCAGACTAGCGTTTACACAGATACGCAGTATTTT.

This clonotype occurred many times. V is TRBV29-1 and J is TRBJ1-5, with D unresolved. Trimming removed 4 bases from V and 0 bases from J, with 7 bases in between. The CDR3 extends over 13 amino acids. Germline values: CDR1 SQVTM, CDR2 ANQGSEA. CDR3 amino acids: CSVVTDSNQPQHF. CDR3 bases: TGCAGCGTTGTAACAGATAGCAATCAGCCCCAGCATTTT. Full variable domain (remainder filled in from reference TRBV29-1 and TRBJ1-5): SAVISQKPSRDICQRGTSLTIQCQVDSQVTMMFWYRQQPGQSLTLIATANQGSEATYESGFVIDKFPISRPNLTFSTLTVSNMSPEDSSIYLCSVVTDSNQPQHFGDGTRLSIL.

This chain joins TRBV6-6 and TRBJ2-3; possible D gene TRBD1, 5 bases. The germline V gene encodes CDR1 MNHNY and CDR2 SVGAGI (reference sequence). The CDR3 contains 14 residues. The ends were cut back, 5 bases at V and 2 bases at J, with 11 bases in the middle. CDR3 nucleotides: TGTGCCAGCAGTAACAAGGGGAACACAGATACGCAGTATTTT. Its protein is CASSNKGNTDTQYF.

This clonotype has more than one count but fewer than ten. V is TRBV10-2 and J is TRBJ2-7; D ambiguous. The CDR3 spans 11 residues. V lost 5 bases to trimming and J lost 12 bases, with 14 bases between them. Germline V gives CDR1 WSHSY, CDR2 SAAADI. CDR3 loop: CASSSSYGRYF. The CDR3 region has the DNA TGCGCCAGCAGTTCCTCCTACGGGCGGTACTTC.

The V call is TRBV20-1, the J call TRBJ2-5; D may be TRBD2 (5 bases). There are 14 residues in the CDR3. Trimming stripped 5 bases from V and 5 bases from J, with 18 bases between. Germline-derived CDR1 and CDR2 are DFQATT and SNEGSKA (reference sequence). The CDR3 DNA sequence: TGCAGTGCTGTTGACAAGGGAGAACCGGAGACCCAGTACTTC. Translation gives CSAVDKGEPETQYF.